This TCR beta chain was retrieved from a study of beta chain features in type 1 diabetes. General study findings and limits: Reduced insertions and increased deletions marked VDJ junctions in type 1 diabetes patients. Compared to healthy donors, patients appeared to have naive, central memory and Treg TCRB repertoires that were more alike.

TCRB transcripts that were expressed got sequenced, as all of the isolated RNA had been reverse transcribed. Here immunoSEQ multiplex PCR was the method, and the copy in TCRdb shows in-frame clones only, minus some. The sample records over 300,000 clones, 6.5% to 10% being singletons. This clone came up many times. Its antigen remains unidentified. V was trimmed by 6 bases and J by 0 bases, leaving 11 bases between them. Germline V gene sequence: CDR1 SEHNR, CDR2 FQNEAQ (reference sequence). CDR3 size: 15 residues. The TCR comes from a woman between 18 and 29 years old in good health. Sequencing was carried out using central memory CD4+ T cells from blood. This rearrangement joins TRBV7-9 to TRBJ2-2; either TRBD1 or TRBD2 may supply D (5 bases each). Written as DNA, the CDR3 is TGTGCCAGCAGACCCGGGACGGCGAACACCGGGGAGCTGTTTTTT. Translating gives CASRPGTANTGELFF. The complete variable domain, with remaining parts taken from reference TRBV7-9 and TRBJ2-2, reads DTGVSQNPRHKITKRGQNVTFRCDPISEHNRLYWYRQTLGQGPEFLTYFQNEAQLEKSRLLSDRFSAERPKGSFSTLEIQRTEQGDSAMYLCASRPGTANTGELFFGEGSRLTVL.